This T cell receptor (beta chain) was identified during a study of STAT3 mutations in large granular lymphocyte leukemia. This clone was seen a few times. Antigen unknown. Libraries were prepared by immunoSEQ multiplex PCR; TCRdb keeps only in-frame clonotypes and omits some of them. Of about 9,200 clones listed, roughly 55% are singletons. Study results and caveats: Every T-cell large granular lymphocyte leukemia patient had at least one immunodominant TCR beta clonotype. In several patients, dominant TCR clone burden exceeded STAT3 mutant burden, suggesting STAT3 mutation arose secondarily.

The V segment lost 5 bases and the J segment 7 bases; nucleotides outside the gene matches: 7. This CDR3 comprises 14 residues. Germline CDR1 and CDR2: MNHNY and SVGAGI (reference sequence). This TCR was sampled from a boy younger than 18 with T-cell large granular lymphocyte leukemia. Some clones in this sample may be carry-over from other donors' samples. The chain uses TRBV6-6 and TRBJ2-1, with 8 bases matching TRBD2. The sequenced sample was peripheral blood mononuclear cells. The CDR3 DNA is TGTGCCAGCAGTCGAGCGGGGGTGAGGAATGAGCAGTTCTTC. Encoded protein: CASSRAGVRNEQFF.